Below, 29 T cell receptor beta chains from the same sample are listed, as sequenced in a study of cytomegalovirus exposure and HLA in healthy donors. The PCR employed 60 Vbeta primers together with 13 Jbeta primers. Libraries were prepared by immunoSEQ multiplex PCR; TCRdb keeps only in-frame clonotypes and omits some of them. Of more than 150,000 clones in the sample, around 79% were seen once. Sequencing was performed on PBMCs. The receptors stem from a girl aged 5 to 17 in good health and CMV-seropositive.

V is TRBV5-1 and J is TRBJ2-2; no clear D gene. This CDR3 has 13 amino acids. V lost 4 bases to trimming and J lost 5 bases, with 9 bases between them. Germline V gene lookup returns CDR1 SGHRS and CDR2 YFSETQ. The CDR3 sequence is CASSLSGTGELFF. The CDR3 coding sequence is TGCGCCAGCAGCCTATCAGGTACCGGGGAGCTGTTTTTT.

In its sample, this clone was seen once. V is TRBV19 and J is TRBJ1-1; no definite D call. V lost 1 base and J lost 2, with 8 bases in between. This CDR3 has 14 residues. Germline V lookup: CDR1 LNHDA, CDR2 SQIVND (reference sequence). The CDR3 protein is CASSIATSNTEAFF. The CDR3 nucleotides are TGTGCCAGTAGTATAGCGACATCAAACACTGAAGCTTTCTTT.

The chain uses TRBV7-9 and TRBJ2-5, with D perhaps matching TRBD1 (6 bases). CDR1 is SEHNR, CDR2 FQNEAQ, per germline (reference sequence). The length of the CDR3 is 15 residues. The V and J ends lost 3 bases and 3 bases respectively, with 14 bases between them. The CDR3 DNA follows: TGTGCCAGCAGCTTTATAAACAGGGCCGAAGAGACCCAGTACTTC. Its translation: CASSFINRAEETQYF.

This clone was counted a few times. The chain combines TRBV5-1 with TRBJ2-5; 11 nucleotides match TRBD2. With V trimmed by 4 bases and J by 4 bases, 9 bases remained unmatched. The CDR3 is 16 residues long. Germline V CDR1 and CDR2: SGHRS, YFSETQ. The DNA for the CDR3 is TGCGCCAGCAGCCCGTTTAGCGGGGGGGCCGCAGAGACCCAGTACTTC. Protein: CASSPFSGGAAETQYF.

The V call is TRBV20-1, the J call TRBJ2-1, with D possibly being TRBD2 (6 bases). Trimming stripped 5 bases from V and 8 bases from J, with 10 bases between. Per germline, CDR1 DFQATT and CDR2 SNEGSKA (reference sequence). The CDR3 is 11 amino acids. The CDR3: CSAGRTDEQFF. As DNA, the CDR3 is TGCAGTGCTGGGAGGACGGATGAGCAGTTCTTC.

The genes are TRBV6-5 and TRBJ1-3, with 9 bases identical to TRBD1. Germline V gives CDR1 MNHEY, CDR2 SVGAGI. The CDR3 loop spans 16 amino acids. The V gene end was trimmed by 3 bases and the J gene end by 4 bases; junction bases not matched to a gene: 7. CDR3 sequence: CASSYSTGGRGNTIYF. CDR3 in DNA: TGTGCCAGCAGTTATTCGACAGGGGGTCGCGGAAACACCATATATTTT.

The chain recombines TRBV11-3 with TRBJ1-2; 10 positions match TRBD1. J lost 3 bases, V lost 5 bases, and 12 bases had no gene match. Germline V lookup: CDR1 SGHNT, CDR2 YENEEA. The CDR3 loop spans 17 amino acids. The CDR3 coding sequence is TGTGCCAGCAGCCTACGGACAGGGGGGGCATCCGACTATGGCTACACCTTC. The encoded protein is CASSLRTGGASDYGYTF. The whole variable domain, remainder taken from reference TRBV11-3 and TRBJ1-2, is EAGVVQSPRYKIIEKKQPVAFWCNPISGHNTLYWYLQNLGQGPELLIRYENEEAVDDSQLPKDRFSAERLKGVDSTLKIQPAELGDSAVYLCASSLRTGGASDYGYTFGSGTRLTVV.

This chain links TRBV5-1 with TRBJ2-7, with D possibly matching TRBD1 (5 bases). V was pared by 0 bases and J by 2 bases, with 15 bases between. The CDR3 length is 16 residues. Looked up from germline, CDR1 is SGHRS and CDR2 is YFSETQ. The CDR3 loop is CASSLAQLGQTYEQYF. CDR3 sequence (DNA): TGCGCCAGCAGCTTGGCACAGTTGGGGCAGACCTACGAGCAGTACTTC.

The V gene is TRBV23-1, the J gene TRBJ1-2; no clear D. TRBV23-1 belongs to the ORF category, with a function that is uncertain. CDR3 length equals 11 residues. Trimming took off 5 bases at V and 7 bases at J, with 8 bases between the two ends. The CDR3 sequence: CASSVTVGYTF. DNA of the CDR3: TGCGCCAGCAGTGTCACGGTTGGCTACACCTTC.

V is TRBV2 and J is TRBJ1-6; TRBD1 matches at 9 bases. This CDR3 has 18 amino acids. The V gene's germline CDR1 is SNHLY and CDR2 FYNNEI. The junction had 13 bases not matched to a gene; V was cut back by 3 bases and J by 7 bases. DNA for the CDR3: TGTGCCAGCAGTGACGGTGACAGGGGGGCAATGGGAAATTCACCCCTCCACTTT. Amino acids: CASSDGDRGAMGNSPLHF.

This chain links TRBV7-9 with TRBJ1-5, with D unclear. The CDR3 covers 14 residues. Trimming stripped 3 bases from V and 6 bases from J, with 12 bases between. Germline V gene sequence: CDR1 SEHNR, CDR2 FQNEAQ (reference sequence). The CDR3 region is CASSFGPEGQPQHF. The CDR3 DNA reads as TGTGCCAGCAGCTTTGGGCCGGAGGGTCAGCCCCAGCATTTT. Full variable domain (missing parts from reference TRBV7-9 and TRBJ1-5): DTGVSQNPRHKITKRGQNVTFRCDPISEHNRLYWYRQTLGQGPEFLTYFQNEAQLEKSRLLSDRFSAERPKGSFSTLEIQRTEQGDSAMYLCASSFGPEGQPQHFGDGTRLSIL.

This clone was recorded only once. This CDR3 is CASTKDRGPYEQYF. The CDR3 region has the DNA TGTGCCAGCACTAAGGACAGGGGGCCCTACGAGCAGTACTTC. V and J are TRBV6-5 and TRBJ2-7, with TRBD1 matching over 11 bases. The V gene end was trimmed by 7 bases and the J gene end by 2 bases; junction bases not matched to a gene: 4. The CDR3 is 14 amino acids. The germline gives CDR1 MNHEY, CDR2 SVGAGI.

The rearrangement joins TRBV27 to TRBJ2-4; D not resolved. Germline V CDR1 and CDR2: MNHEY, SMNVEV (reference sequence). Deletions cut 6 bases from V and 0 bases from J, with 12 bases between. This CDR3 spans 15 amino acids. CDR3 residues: CASRSAALAKNIQYF. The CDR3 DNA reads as TGTGCCAGCAGGTCGGCGGCCCTAGCCAAAAACATTCAGTACTTC.

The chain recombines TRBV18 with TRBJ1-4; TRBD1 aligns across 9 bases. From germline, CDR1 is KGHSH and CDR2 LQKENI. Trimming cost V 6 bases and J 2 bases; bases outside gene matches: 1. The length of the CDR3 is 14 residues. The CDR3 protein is CASSDRGTNEKLFF. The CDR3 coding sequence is TGTGCCAGCTCCGACAGGGGGACTAATGAAAAACTGTTTTTT. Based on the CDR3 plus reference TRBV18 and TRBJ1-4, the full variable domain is NAGVMQNPRHLVRRRGQEARLRCSPMKGHSHVYWYRQLPEEGLKFMVYLQKENIIDESGMPKERFSAEFPKEGPSILRIQQVVRGDSAAYFCASSDRGTNEKLFFGSGTQLSVL.

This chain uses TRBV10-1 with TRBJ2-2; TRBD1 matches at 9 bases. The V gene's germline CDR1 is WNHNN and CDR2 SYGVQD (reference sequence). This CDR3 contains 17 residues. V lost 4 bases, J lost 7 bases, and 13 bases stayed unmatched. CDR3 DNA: TGCGCCAGCAGTGCCTATCCCGGGGACAGGGCAGTCGGGGAGCTGTTTTTT. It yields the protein CASSAYPGDRAVGELFF.

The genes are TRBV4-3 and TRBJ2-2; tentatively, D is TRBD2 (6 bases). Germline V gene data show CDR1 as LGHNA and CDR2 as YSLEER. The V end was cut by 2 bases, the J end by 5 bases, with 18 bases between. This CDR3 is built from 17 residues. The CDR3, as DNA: TGCGCCAGCAGCCAATCCCTTGTCCCCCGGGGGACCGGGGAGCTGTTTTTT. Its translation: CASSQSLVPRGTGELFF.

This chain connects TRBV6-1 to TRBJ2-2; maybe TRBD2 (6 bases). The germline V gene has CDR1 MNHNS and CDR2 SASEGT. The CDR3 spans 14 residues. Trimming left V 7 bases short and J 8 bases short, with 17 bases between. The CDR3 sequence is CASTRVGGEGELFF. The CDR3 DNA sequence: TGTGCCAGCACCAGGGTGGGCGGGGAGGGGGAGCTGTTTTTT.

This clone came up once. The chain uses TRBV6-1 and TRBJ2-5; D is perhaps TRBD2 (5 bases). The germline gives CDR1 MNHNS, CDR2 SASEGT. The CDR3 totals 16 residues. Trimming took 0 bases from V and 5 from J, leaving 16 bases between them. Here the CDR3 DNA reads TGTGCCAGCAGTGAAGCGGCTAGCTTGATTTTCGAGACCCAGTACTTC. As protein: CASSEAASLIFETQYF.

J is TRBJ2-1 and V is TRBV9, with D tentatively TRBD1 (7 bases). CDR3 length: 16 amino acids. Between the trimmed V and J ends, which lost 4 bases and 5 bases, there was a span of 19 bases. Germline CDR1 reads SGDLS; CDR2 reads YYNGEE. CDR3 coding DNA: TGTGCCAGCAGCCCCTCCGCGGGGCAGGGGGACAATGAGCAGTTCTTC. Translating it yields CASSPSAGQGDNEQFF.

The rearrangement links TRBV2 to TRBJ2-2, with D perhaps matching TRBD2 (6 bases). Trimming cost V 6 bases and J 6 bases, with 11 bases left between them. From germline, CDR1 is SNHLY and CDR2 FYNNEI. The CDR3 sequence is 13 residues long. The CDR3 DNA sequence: TGTGCCAGCAGCTCGGGGGTCGCCGGGGAGCTGTTTTTT. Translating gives CASSSGVAGELFF.

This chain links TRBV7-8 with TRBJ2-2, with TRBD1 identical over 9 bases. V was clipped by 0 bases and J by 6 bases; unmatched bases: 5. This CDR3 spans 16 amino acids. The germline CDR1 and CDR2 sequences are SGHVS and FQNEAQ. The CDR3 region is CASSLARDRDPGELFF. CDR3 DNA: TGTGCCAGCAGCTTAGCGCGGGACAGGGATCCCGGGGAGCTGTTTTTT.

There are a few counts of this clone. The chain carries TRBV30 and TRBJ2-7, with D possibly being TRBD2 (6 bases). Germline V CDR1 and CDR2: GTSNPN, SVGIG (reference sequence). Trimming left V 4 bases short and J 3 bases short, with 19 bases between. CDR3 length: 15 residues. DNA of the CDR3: TGTGCCTGGACCTCTCTAGGGGACTCAGACTACGAGCAGTACTTC. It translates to CAWTSLGDSDYEQYF.

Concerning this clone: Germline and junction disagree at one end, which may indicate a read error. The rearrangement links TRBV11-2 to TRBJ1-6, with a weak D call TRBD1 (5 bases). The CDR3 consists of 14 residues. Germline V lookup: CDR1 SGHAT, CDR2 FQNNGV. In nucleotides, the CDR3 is TGTGCCAGCAGCTTCACAGGCCCGAATTCACTCCTCCACTTT. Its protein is CASSFTGPNSLLHF.

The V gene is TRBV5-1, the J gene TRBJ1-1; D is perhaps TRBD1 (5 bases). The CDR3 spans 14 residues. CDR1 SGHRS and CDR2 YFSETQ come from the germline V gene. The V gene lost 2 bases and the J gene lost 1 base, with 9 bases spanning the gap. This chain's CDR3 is CASSLQTANTEAFF. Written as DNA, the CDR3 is TGCGCCAGCAGCTTACAGACAGCGAACACTGAAGCTTTCTTT.

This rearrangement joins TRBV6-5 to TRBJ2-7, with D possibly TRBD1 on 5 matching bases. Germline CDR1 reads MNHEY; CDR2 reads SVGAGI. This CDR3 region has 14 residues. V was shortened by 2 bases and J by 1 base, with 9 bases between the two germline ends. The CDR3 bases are TGTGCCAGCAGTTACCAGGGTACGTCCTACGAGCAGTACTTC. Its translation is CASSYQGTSYEQYF.

Here the CDR3 DNA reads TGTGCCCGCCAGGGGGATAATGAAAAACTGTTTTTT. Translated: CARQGDNEKLFF. The genes are TRBV30 and TRBJ1-4, with TRBD1 identical over 7 bases. Germline assignment: CDR1 GTSNPN and CDR2 SVGIG (reference sequence). This CDR3 spans 12 amino acids. Losses at the gene ends were 8 bases for V and 4 bases for J; bases not matched to a gene: 4.

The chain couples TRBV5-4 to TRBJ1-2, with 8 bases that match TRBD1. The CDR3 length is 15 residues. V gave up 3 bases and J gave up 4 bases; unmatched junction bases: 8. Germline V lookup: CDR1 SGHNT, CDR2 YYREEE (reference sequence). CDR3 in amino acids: CASSSRPGQAYGYTF. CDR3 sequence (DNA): TGTGCCAGCAGCTCGCGGCCGGGACAGGCCTATGGCTACACCTTC.

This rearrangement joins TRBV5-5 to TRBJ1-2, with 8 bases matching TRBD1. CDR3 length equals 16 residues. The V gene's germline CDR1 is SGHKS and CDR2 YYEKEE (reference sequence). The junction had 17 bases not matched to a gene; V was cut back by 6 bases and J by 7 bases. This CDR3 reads CASNQGPPGQDVGYTF. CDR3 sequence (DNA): TGTGCCAGCAATCAGGGGCCTCCGGGACAGGATGTTGGCTACACCTTC.

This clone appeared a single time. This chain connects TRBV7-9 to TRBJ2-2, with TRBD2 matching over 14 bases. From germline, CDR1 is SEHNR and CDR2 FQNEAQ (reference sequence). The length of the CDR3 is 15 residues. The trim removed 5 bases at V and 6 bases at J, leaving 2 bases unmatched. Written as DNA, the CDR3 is TGTGCCAGCAGCCCGGGACTAGCGGGGGCCGGGGAGCTGTTTTTT. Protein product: CASSPGLAGAGELFF.